These 30 T cell receptor beta chains originate from one sample sequenced in a study of T cell changes during pregnancy in multiple sclerosis. Profiled with immunoSEQ multiplex PCR; TCRdb holds only in-frame clones, not every one. The sample carries around 57,000 clones, roughly nine tenths recorded once. The sequencing here drew on peripheral blood, taken in the first trimester of pregnancy. These receptors came from a female donor with multiple sclerosis, enrolled in a pregnancy study.

This chain links TRBV4-1 with TRBJ1-5; 8 positions match TRBD1. J lost 4 bases, V lost 4 bases, and 12 bases had no gene match. Per germline, CDR1 MGHRA and CDR2 YSYEKL. CDR3 length: 17 amino acids. CDR3 in amino acids: CASSPKSTGAKNQPQHF. The CDR3 region has the DNA TGCGCCAGCAGCCCCAAGTCGACAGGGGCCAAGAATCAGCCCCAGCATTTT.

V gene TRBV6-6 combines with J gene TRBJ2-7, with TRBD2 matching 7 bases. CDR3 size: 13 residues. The trim removed 7 bases at V and 5 bases at J, leaving 8 bases unmatched. CDR1 and CDR2 (germline): MNHNY, SVGAGI (reference sequence). For the CDR3, the DNA is TGTGCCAGCACGATATGGGAGGGGAACGAGCAGTACTTC. Translation gives CASTIWEGNEQYF.

The chain is built from TRBV29-1 and TRBJ2-2; D might be TRBD1 (6 bases). Germline-derived CDR1 and CDR2 are SQVTM and ANQGSEA. This CDR3 is 12 amino acids long. Trimming took 4 bases from V and 7 from J, leaving 10 bases between them. The DNA of the CDR3 is TGCAGCGTTGTTTTAGGGGGCGGGGAGCTGTTTTTT. Its translation is CSVVLGGGELFF.

Here the CDR3 DNA reads TGCGCCAGCAGCTTGGCAGGAAGCCAAGAGACCCAGTACTTC. It encodes CASSLAGSQETQYF. The rearrangement joins TRBV5-1 to TRBJ2-5; D gene uncertain. CDR3 length equals 14 residues. Trimming pared 0 bases from V and 1 base from J, leaving 7 bases between. Per germline, CDR1 SGHRS and CDR2 YFSETQ.

The genes are TRBV7-2 and TRBJ1-3, with D uncertain. The CDR3 extends over 15 amino acids. CDR1 and CDR2 (germline): SGHTA, FQGNSA. Trimming stripped 5 bases from V and 4 bases from J, with 15 bases between. The CDR3 region is CASSLPSTYGNTIYF. The CDR3 DNA sequence: TGTGCCAGCAGCCTGCCTTCTACCTACGGAAACACCATATATTTT. The whole variable domain, remainder taken from reference TRBV7-2 and TRBJ1-3, is GAGVSQSPSNKVTEKGKDVELRCDPISGHTALYWYRQSLGQGLEFLIYFQGNSAPDKSGLPSDRFSAERTGGSVSTLTIQRTQQEDSAVYLCASSLPSTYGNTIYFGEGSWLTVV.

This clone was detected only a few times. The chain employs TRBV6-6 and TRBJ2-7, with D possibly TRBD2 on 6 matching bases. This CDR3 has 14 residues. Per the germline V gene, CDR1 is MNHNY and CDR2 is SVGAGI (reference sequence). Trimming removed 4 bases at V and 6 bases at J, with 16 bases between. The CDR3 region has the DNA TGTGCCAGCAGTTTGCCGGGACTTTCCCCCGAGCAGTACTTC. Translation: CASSLPGLSPEQYF.

The chain uses TRBV9 and TRBJ1-1; D is possibly TRBD1 (6 bases). Trimming removed 0 bases from V and 7 bases from J, with 19 bases in between. This CDR3 is built from 16 residues. Germline CDR1 SGDLS, CDR2 YYNGEE. CDR3 sequence (DNA): TGTGCCAGCAGCGTAGGGTCGGAGGGGGGGCTGAGTGAAGCTTTCTTT. It specifies CASSVGSEGGLSEAFF.

The CDR3 region is CAISDTTSGGADTQYF. The CDR3 DNA is TGTGCCATCAGTGACACGACTAGCGGGGGGGCAGATACGCAGTATTTT. The rearrangement links TRBV10-3 to TRBJ2-3; 14 bases match TRBD2. V shed 3 bases and J 4 bases; nucleotides not matched to a gene: 3. This CDR3 comprises 16 residues. Germline lookup yields CDR1 ENHRY and CDR2 SYGVKD.

The chain employs TRBV5-1 and TRBJ2-5; 8 bases map to TRBD1. The V and J ends lost 4 bases and 1 base, in that order; junction bases with no gene match: 18. This CDR3 has 19 amino acids. Per germline, CDR1 SGHRS and CDR2 YFSETQ. The CDR3 DNA reads TGCGCCAGCAGCAGCCCCGGACAGGGATCAACCAAACCCCAAGAGACCCAGTACTTC. Its translation is CASSSPGQGSTKPQETQYF.

V usage is TRBV7-9 and J usage is TRBJ2-3; 8 bases map to TRBD2. Germline V gene sequence: CDR1 SEHNR, CDR2 FQNEAQ (reference sequence). V lost 5 bases and J lost 4; bases outside the gene matches: 8. The CDR3 length is 15 residues. The CDR3: CASSAPGLGPDTQYF. The DNA of the CDR3 is TGTGCCAGCAGCGCCCCGGGACTAGGACCAGATACGCAGTATTTT. The full variable domain, rest sourced from reference TRBV7-9 and TRBJ2-3, is DTGVSQNPRHKITKRGQNVTFRCDPISEHNRLYWYRQTLGQGPEFLTYFQNEAQLEKSRLLSDRFSAERPKGSFSTLEIQRTEQGDSAMYLCASSAPGLGPDTQYFGPGTRLTVL.

The chain is built from TRBV4-3 and TRBJ1-2, with D hard to call. Looked up from germline, CDR1 is LGHNA and CDR2 is YSLEER. The CDR3 runs to 12 residues. Deletions cut 3 bases from V and 8 bases from J, with 10 bases between. The CDR3: CASSQDYQGYTF. The CDR3 DNA is TGCGCCAGCAGCCAGGACTATCAGGGCTACACCTTC.

The chain employs TRBV5-1 and TRBJ2-7; TRBD2 might be the D (6 bases). This CDR3 region has 18 residues. From germline, CDR1 is SGHRS and CDR2 YFSETQ. V lost 0 bases and J 3 bases, leaving 22 bases between the germline ends. CDR3 region: CASSLEQLREKLNYEQYF. CDR3 bases: TGCGCCAGCAGCTTGGAGCAGCTTCGGGAGAAACTGAACTACGAGCAGTACTTC.

On this clone: The same CDR3 arises from other DNA sequences in this sample as well. The chain links TRBV18 to TRBJ1-2; D is perhaps TRBD1 (6 bases). Trimming removed 6 bases from V and 3 bases from J, with 11 bases in between. The germline V gene has CDR1 KGHSH and CDR2 LQKENI. The CDR3 contains 13 residues. Written as DNA, the CDR3 is TGTGCCAGCTCTCCGGACAGAGACTATGGCTACACCTTC. This sequence encodes CASSPDRDYGYTF.

As regards this clone: This same CDR3 is encoded by further DNA sequences in the sample. The chain joins TRBV7-9 to TRBJ1-5; D not certain. Trimming cost V 5 bases and J 1 base, with 15 bases left between them. The CDR3 sequence is 16 residues long. Germline V gene data show CDR1 as SEHNR and CDR2 as FQNEAQ (reference sequence). CDR3 in amino acids: CASSIEVGESNQPQHF. CDR3 nucleotide sequence: TGTGCCAGCAGCATTGAGGTCGGGGAAAGCAATCAGCCCCAGCATTTT.

This clone was counted a few times. This chain uses TRBV20-1 with TRBJ2-7, with D possibly being TRBD1 (6 bases). CDR3 length equals 11 residues. Germline V gives CDR1 DFQATT, CDR2 SNEGSKA (reference sequence). V was trimmed by 2 bases and J by 4 bases, leaving 6 bases between them. CDR3 in amino acids: CSARQGYEQYF. The CDR3 DNA reads as TGCAGTGCTAGACAGGGGTACGAGCAGTACTTC.

The chain uses TRBV19 and TRBJ2-2, with 10 bases identical to TRBD2. This CDR3 is 18 amino acids long. The germline V gene has CDR1 LNHDA and CDR2 SQIVND (reference sequence). Trimming at V came to 2 bases and at J to 0 bases, leaving 6 bases not matched to a gene. The CDR3 loop reads CASSIRLAGAPNTGELFF. As DNA, the CDR3 is TGTGCCAGTAGTATAAGGCTAGCGGGGGCCCCGAACACCGGGGAGCTGTTTTTT. Together with reference TRBV19 and TRBJ2-2, the CDR3 gives the full variable domain: DGGITQSPKYLFRKEGQNVTLSCEQNLNHDAMYWYRQDPGQGLRLIYYSQIVNDFQKGDIAEGYSVSREKKESFPLTVTSAQKNPTAFYLCASSIRLAGAPNTGELFFGEGSRLTVL.

CDR3 sequence reads: CASSQDPRGEAFF. In nucleotides, the CDR3 is TGCGCCAGCAGCCAAGATCCCAGGGGCGAAGCTTTCTTT. The chain combines TRBV4-3 with TRBJ1-1; tentatively, D is TRBD1 (6 bases). The CDR3 loop spans 13 amino acids. V dropped 0 bases and J dropped 8 bases, with 10 bases sitting between them. CDR1 and CDR2 (germline): LGHNA, YSLEER.

This chain connects TRBV6-5 to TRBJ2-1, with D perhaps TRBD2 (6 bases). CDR3 length: 14 residues. V was cut by 2 bases and J by 10 bases, with 15 bases left in between. Per germline, CDR1 MNHEY and CDR2 SVGAGI. The CDR3 DNA reads TGTGCCAGCAGTTACGCTGGAGGGCTATTAGAGCAGTTCTTC. It encodes CASSYAGGLLEQFF.

This chain links TRBV7-9 with TRBJ2-7, with 9 bases fitting TRBD1. V lost 4 bases to trimming and J lost 6 bases; unmatched junction nucleotides: 4. The CDR3 spans 13 residues. Germline loops: CDR1 SEHNR, CDR2 FQNEAQ (reference sequence). In DNA form, the CDR3 reads TGTGCCAGCAGCTCAACAGGGGGCTCCGAGCAGTACTTC. Translation gives CASSSTGGSEQYF. Complete variable domain (other parts from reference TRBV7-9 and TRBJ2-7): DTGVSQNPRHKITKRGQNVTFRCDPISEHNRLYWYRQTLGQGPEFLTYFQNEAQLEKSRLLSDRFSAERPKGSFSTLEIQRTEQGDSAMYLCASSSTGGSEQYFGPGTRLTVT.

The chain combines TRBV9 with TRBJ2-1, with 10 bases lining up with TRBD2. The J segment lost 2 bases and the V segment lost 4 bases, leaving 6 bases of the junction unmatched. Germline CDR1 is SGDLS and CDR2 is YYNGEE. CDR3 length: 16 amino acids. The DNA of the CDR3 is TGTGCCAGCAGCCCAGGAAGCGGGGGGGCCTACAATGAGCAGTTCTTC. Translated, it gives CASSPGSGGAYNEQFF.

The chain employs TRBV10-3 and TRBJ2-3; 10 bases are shared with TRBD1. Germline V gives CDR1 ENHRY, CDR2 SYGVKD. The V and J ends lost 5 bases and 0 bases, in that order; junction bases with no gene match: 5. The CDR3 is 16 residues long. The CDR3 is CAISKGQGMSTDTQYF. The CDR3 bases are TGTGCCATCAGTAAGGGACAGGGGATGAGCACAGATACGCAGTATTTT.

This clone was seen more than once but under ten times. The V call is TRBV4-1, the J call TRBJ1-2; 7 bases match TRBD1. V was pared by 3 bases and J by 4 bases, with 11 bases of the junction left unmatched. CDR1 is MGHRA and CDR2 is YSYEKL in the germline V gene. The CDR3 totals 16 residues. CDR3 residues: CASSHADREPSYGYTF. The CDR3 nucleotides read TGCGCCAGCAGCCACGCAGACAGGGAACCTTCCTATGGCTACACCTTC.

This clone was detected once. The genes are TRBV27 and TRBJ2-3; D is uncertain. With 8 bases removed from V and 7 bases from J, the gap between germline ends came to 22 bases. The germline gives CDR1 MNHEY, CDR2 SMNVEV (reference sequence). The length of the CDR3 is 15 residues. CDR3 sequence (DNA): TGTGCCAGCGGCGACCTCGACTCGCCCGAGAATACGCAGTATTTT. Its protein product is CASGDLDSPENTQYF.

This clone is a singleton in its sample. This chain links TRBV7-2 with TRBJ2-3, with 11 nucleotides matching TRBD2. In germline, CDR1 is SGHTA, CDR2 FQGNSA. The CDR3 contains 19 residues. The V gene end was trimmed by 5 bases and the J gene end by 0 bases; junction bases not matched to a gene: 13. This CDR3 reads CASSPDPSLAGVSTDTQYF. The CDR3 nucleotides read TGTGCCAGCAGCCCCGATCCGTCACTAGCGGGGGTGAGCACAGATACGCAGTATTTT.

The V and J genes are TRBV6-8 and TRBJ2-2; 9 bases line up with TRBD2. V shed 5 bases and J 2 bases; nucleotides not matched to a gene: 6. Germline assignment: CDR1 MNHGY and CDR2 SAAAGT. There are 16 residues in the CDR3. The CDR3 loop is CASSIAGDRNTGELFF. The CDR3 DNA follows: TGTGCCAGCAGTATAGCGGGGGACAGAAACACCGGGGAGCTGTTTTTT.

The gene calls are TRBV28 and TRBJ2-7; TRBD1 is a possible D gene (5 bases). The CDR3 has 13 amino acids. Germline V gives CDR1 MDHEN, CDR2 SYDVKM. V lost 5 bases and J lost 4, with 12 bases in between. Written as DNA, the CDR3 is TGTGCCAGCAGTCCACCAGGGATTTACGAGCAGTACTTC. Translated: CASSPPGIYEQYF.

The CDR3 is CASSPRTGNTEAFF. The CDR3 region has the DNA TGTGCCAGCTCACCTAGGACGGGAAACACTGAAGCTTTCTTT. The V call is TRBV18, the J call TRBJ1-1; D gene unclear. Germline V gene sequence: CDR1 KGHSH, CDR2 LQKENI. This CDR3 contains 14 residues. Trimming pared 3 bases from V and 2 bases from J, leaving 10 bases between.

The rearrangement uses TRBV11-3 and TRBJ2-2; the D is unclear. The CDR3 spans 14 residues. Germline CDR1 reads SGHNT; CDR2 reads YENEEA. V lost 5 bases and J 1 base, leaving 8 bases between the germline ends. The CDR3 DNA reads as TGTGCCAGCAGCGCCCGACAGAACACCGGGGAGCTGTTTTTT. Translated: CASSARQNTGELFF.

This clone appeared a few times. This rearrangement joins TRBV30 to TRBJ1-1; no clear D. The CDR3 runs to 13 residues. Per germline, CDR1 GTSNPN and CDR2 SVGIG (reference sequence). Trimming took off 1 base at V and 4 bases at J, with 10 bases between the two ends. CDR3 nucleotides: TGTGCCTGGAGTGGCAGCGGTCTCACTGAAGCTTTCTTT. Amino acid sequence: CAWSGSGLTEAFF.

In its sample, this clone was seen once. J is TRBJ2-7 and V is TRBV7-8; a weak D match, TRBD1 (6 bases). Germline assignment: CDR1 SGHVS and CDR2 FQNEAQ. Trimming cost V 2 bases and J 0 bases, with 14 bases left between them. The CDR3 has 16 amino acids. The CDR3 coding sequence is TGTGCCAGCAGCTTAATGTCAGGGGTTTACTCCTACGAGCAGTACTTC. This translates into CASSLMSGVYSYEQYF.